The entry below gives a single T cell receptor (beta chain) sequence along with its context. This record belongs to a study of blood T cell repertoires in COVID-19. Whole-study context: T cells, B-cell-depleted T cells, or PBMCs provided the cDNA or gDNA that served as material.

This CDR3 is built from 17 residues. The germline gives CDR1 SGHVS, CDR2 FQNEAQ. Trimming cost V 0 bases and J 6 bases; bases outside gene matches: 14. Sequenced by immunoSEQ multiplex PCR; TCRdb stores in-frame clones only, minus some. Of fewer than 60,000 clones in the sample, roughly four fifths were seen once. The TCR was taken from a woman aged 80 or over with COVID-19, enrolled during active disease. Sequencing was done on a sample of peripheral blood. The chain couples TRBV7-8 to TRBJ2-7; 7 bases agree with TRBD2. In nucleotides, the CDR3 is TGTGCCAGCAGCTTAGCGAGTAGCGGGCCGTTTAAAAGCGAGCAGTACTTC. Its translation is CASSLASSGPFKSEQYF.